The 32 T cell receptor beta chains below all came from one sample that was sequenced in a study of naive and memory T cell subsets. Two oligonucleotides, mixed equimolar, formed the beta constant-region primer covering TRBC1 and TRBC2. MiXCR, run by TCRdb on the UMI-ligation and nested PCR reads, gives a single entry per CDR3 protein. The table includes over 25,000 distinct CDR3 sequences, about 10% detected once. The sample consisted of effector memory CD4+ T cells from blood. The subset denotes: effector memory, CD45RA- CD27-. These receptors were taken from a human donor in good health.

This clonotype appeared many times. This sequence joins TRBV30 and TRBJ1-6; the D gene is possibly TRBD1 (5 bases). Trimming took 3 bases from V and 6 from J, leaving 12 bases between them. The germline V gene has CDR1 GTSNPN and CDR2 SVGIG (reference sequence). CDR3 size: 14 residues. The CDR3 sequence is CAWSRVSGNSPLHF. The CDR3 DNA is TGTGCCTGGAGCAGGGTCAGTGGTAATTCACCCCTCCACTTT.

In its sample, this clonotype was seen a few times. The CDR3 DNA reads TGTGCCAGCAGCTTAAAGCCGGGGGCAGGGGGCGGCGAGCAGTTCTTC. Protein product: CASSLKPGAGGGEQFF. The rearrangement joins TRBV7-3 to TRBJ2-1; 8 positions match TRBD1. The V gene's germline CDR1 is SGHTA and CDR2 FQGTGA. There are 16 residues in the CDR3. Trimming removed 1 base from V and 10 bases from J; junction bases left unmatched: 12.

This clonotype has a count of ten or more. The chain uses TRBV5-6 and TRBJ2-2; maybe TRBD2 (6 bases). The CDR3 spans 15 residues. V lost 2 bases to trimming and J lost 2 bases, with 10 bases between them. Germline V lookup: CDR1 SGHDT, CDR2 YYEEEE. The CDR3 DNA reads TGTGCCAGCAGCTTCAACGGGAGAAACACCGGGGAGCTGTTTTTT. Protein: CASSFNGRNTGELFF.

This chain uses TRBV7-3 with TRBJ2-3, with 7 bases aligning to TRBD2. The germline V gene encodes CDR1 SGHTA and CDR2 FQGTGA. The J segment lost 0 bases and the V segment lost 4 bases, leaving 7 bases of the junction unmatched. The CDR3 is 16 residues long. DNA of the CDR3: TGTGCCAGCAGCTCCGGAGCGGGGCCTAGCACAGATACGCAGTATTTT. This sequence encodes CASSSGAGPSTDTQYF.

In this sample, this clonotype turned up a few times. CDR3 nucleotides: TGTGCCAGCAGCCCCCATGGTAGCGGGAATGAGCAGTTCTTC. Its protein is CASSPHGSGNEQFF. The chain combines TRBV7-2 with TRBJ2-1; 7 positions match TRBD2. This CDR3 comprises 14 residues. The germline V gene has CDR1 SGHTA and CDR2 FQGNSA. The V segment lost 5 bases and the J segment 7 bases; nucleotides outside the gene matches: 8.

By its share, this clonotype is large. The chain links TRBV27 to TRBJ2-7, with 9 bases fitting TRBD2. The V gene's germline CDR1 is MNHEY and CDR2 SMNVEV (reference sequence). The CDR3 extends over 18 amino acids. After removal of 0 bases from V and 0 bases from J, the junction contained 9 bases not matched to a gene. CDR3 coding DNA: TGTGCCAGCAGTTTATCGATGCCGCTAGCGGGGTACTCCTACGAGCAGTACTTC. Protein sequence: CASSLSMPLAGYSYEQYF.

This clonotype was picked up many times. The chain has TRBV18 and TRBJ2-3, with D uncertain. This CDR3 is built from 13 residues. CDR1 is KGHSH and CDR2 is LQKENI in the germline V gene. V was clipped by 3 bases and J by 4 bases, with 8 bases between them. CDR3 amino acids: CASSPTISDTQYF. CDR3 nucleotides: TGTGCCAGCTCACCGACGATCTCAGATACGCAGTATTTT.

This clonotype was counted only a few times. The chain employs TRBV7-2 and TRBJ2-7, with a possible D match to TRBD2 (5 bases). Per the germline V gene, CDR1 is SGHTA and CDR2 is FQGNSA. The CDR3 contains 17 residues. The V gene lost 5 bases and the J gene lost 3 bases, with 23 bases spanning the gap. The CDR3 DNA follows: TGTGCCAGCAGCACGAGTACCCCCTCAGGAGGCTTCTACGAGCAGTACTTC. Its translation: CASSTSTPSGGFYEQYF. Full variable domain (rest looked up from reference TRBV7-2 and TRBJ2-7): GAGVSQSPSNKVTEKGKDVELRCDPISGHTALYWYRQSLGQGLEFLIYFQGNSAPDKSGLPSDRFSAERTGGSVSTLTIQRTQQEDSAVYLCASSTSTPSGGFYEQYFGPGTRLTVT.

The table lists this clonotype with a few counts. The J gene is TRBJ1-6, the V gene TRBV20-1, with no clear D. Deletions cut 0 bases from V and 5 bases from J, with 8 bases between. CDR1 and CDR2 from the germline V gene are DFQATT and SNEGSKA (reference sequence). This CDR3 region has 14 residues. The CDR3 DNA is TGCAGTGCTAGAGATAGGGCAGATAATTCACCCCTCCACTTT. Protein: CSARDRADNSPLHF.

This clonotype was seen once. This chain uses TRBV20-1 with TRBJ1-6; D is unresolved. CDR3 length: 11 amino acids. The germline CDR1 and CDR2 sequences are DFQATT and SNEGSKA (reference sequence). V lost 0 bases to trimming and J lost 9 bases, with 3 bases between them. The CDR3 is CSAREGSPLHF. The CDR3 DNA follows: TGCAGTGCTAGAGAAGGTTCACCCCTCCACTTT.

The sample holds a few counts of this clonotype. The chain recombines TRBV12-3 or TRBV12-4 with TRBJ2-2; 8 bases are a match to TRBD1. V trimming: 6 bases; J trimming: 6 bases; junction bases outside the gene matches: 6. This CDR3 is built from 14 residues. This chain's CDR3 is CASRRQGNPGELFF. CDR3 nucleotides: TGTGCCAGCAGACGACAGGGGAATCCCGGGGAGCTGTTTTTT.

This chain connects TRBV10-3 to TRBJ2-7; TRBD1 matches at 7 bases. The CDR3 has 13 residues. CDR1 is ENHRY, CDR2 SYGVKD, per germline. V lost 6 bases and J lost 10; bases outside the gene matches: 12. CDR3 protein: CAISQLGTDNQYF. CDR3 nucleotides: TGTGCCATCAGCCAATTAGGGACAGATAATCAGTACTTC.

This clonotype occurred many times. V and J are TRBV6-1 and TRBJ2-7; perhaps TRBD2 as D (7 bases). The CDR3 contains 14 residues. Trimming took off 6 bases at V and 0 bases at J, with 12 bases between the two ends. The V gene's germline CDR1 is MNHNS and CDR2 SASEGT. CDR3 coding DNA: TGTGCCAGCAGGACGGGGGGCTCCTCCTACGAGCAGTACTTC. Residues: CASRTGGSSYEQYF.

This clonotype turned up a few times. The genes are TRBV28 and TRBJ2-4, with D tentatively TRBD1 or TRBD2 (6 bases each). V lost 6 bases, J lost 0 bases, and 15 bases lay in between. This CDR3 has 16 amino acids. CDR1 is MDHEN, CDR2 SYDVKM, per germline. CDR3 region: CASSLGGTLAKNIQYF. CDR3 sequence (DNA): TGTGCCAGCAGCTTAGGAGGGACACTAGCCAAAAACATTCAGTACTTC.

This clonotype was counted a few times. V is TRBV28 and J is TRBJ2-7, with D possibly matching TRBD1 (6 bases). Germline CDR1 reads MDHEN; CDR2 reads SYDVKM. CDR3 length equals 15 residues. The V end was cut by 5 bases, the J end by 0 bases, with 14 bases between. CDR3 region: CASSLTGTLSYEQYF. The CDR3 bases are TGTGCCAGCAGTCTCACAGGGACCCTCTCCTACGAGCAGTACTTC.

This clonotype occurred many times. The rearrangement uses TRBV5-1 and TRBJ2-7; TRBD1 matches 10 bases. Germline V gene lookup returns CDR1 SGHRS and CDR2 YFSETQ. V lost 4 bases, J lost 1 base, and 5 bases stayed unmatched. The CDR3 totals 15 residues. CDR3: CASSVGTGVSYEQYF. CDR3 coding DNA: TGCGCCAGCAGCGTGGGGACAGGGGTTTCCTACGAGCAGTACTTC.

In this sample, this clonotype turned up a few times. J is TRBJ1-2 and V is TRBV10-3; tentatively, D is TRBD1 (5 bases). Germline values: CDR1 ENHRY, CDR2 SYGVKD. The V end lost 6 bases, the J end lost 4 bases, and 12 bases lay between the germline ends. The CDR3 consists of 13 residues. The CDR3 sequence: CAISVEGIYGYTF. The CDR3 bases are TGTGCCATCAGCGTAGAGGGGATCTATGGCTACACCTTC.

This clonotype was counted many times. This chain connects TRBV18 to TRBJ1-1; possible D gene TRBD1, 5 bases. This CDR3 comprises 14 residues. Trimming took off 4 bases at V and 1 base at J, with 10 bases between the two ends. Germline values: CDR1 KGHSH, CDR2 LQKENI. The CDR3 reads CASSRNTGNTEAFF. The CDR3 DNA is TGTGCCAGCTCACGGAACACAGGGAACACTGAAGCTTTCTTT.

The rearrangement uses TRBV30 and TRBJ2-5; 14 nucleotides align to TRBD2. The V and J ends lost 4 bases and 2 bases, in that order; junction bases with no gene match: 9. The CDR3 is made up of 17 amino acids. Germline-derived CDR1 and CDR2 are GTSNPN and SVGIG (reference sequence). The CDR3 region is CAWTRGGLAGGQETQYF. CDR3 bases: TGTGCCTGGACCCGTGGCGGACTAGCGGGGGGTCAAGAGACCCAGTACTTC.

The chain joins TRBV20-1 to TRBJ2-3, with D possibly TRBD2 on 5 matching bases. Per the germline V gene, CDR1 is DFQATT and CDR2 is SNEGSKA (reference sequence). Trimming took 3 bases from V and 6 from J, leaving 16 bases between them. The CDR3 sequence is 14 residues long. The CDR3 region has the DNA TGCAGTGCTAGGGAGGCCGCTCCGTCGGATACGCAGTATTTT. It codes for CSAREAAPSDTQYF.

This chain uses TRBV2 with TRBJ1-3; tentatively, D is TRBD1 (6 bases). Trimming took 6 bases from V and 1 from J, leaving 13 bases between them. Germline values: CDR1 SNHLY, CDR2 FYNNEI. This CDR3 has 15 amino acids. CDR3 residues: CASRRQGHSGNTIYF. The DNA for the CDR3 is TGTGCCAGCAGGCGCCAGGGGCATTCTGGAAACACCATATATTTT.

This clonotype was seen only a few times. The CDR3 region has the DNA TGCAGTGCCACCGGGACAGTGAACACCGGGGAGCTGTTTTTT. It encodes CSATGTVNTGELFF. The V call is TRBV20-1, the J call TRBJ2-2; TRBD1 aligns across 7 bases. CDR1 DFQATT and CDR2 SNEGSKA come from the germline V gene (reference sequence). The CDR3 sequence is 14 residues long. V lost 6 bases and J lost 1; bases outside the gene matches: 5.

This clonotype came up a few times. The CDR3: CASSLAGNDYGYTF. The CDR3 DNA follows: TGTGCCAGCAGCTTGGCAGGGAACGACTATGGCTACACCTTC. The chain links TRBV5-4 to TRBJ1-2; D perhaps matches TRBD1 (5 bases). The V and J ends lost 0 bases and 3 bases respectively, with 9 bases between them. Germline CDR1 is SGHNT and CDR2 is YYREEE (reference sequence). The CDR3 is made up of 14 amino acids.

This clonotype has a count of ten or more. The V and J genes are TRBV29-1 and TRBJ2-1, with D perhaps TRBD2 (6 bases). Trimming removed 1 base at V and 4 bases at J, with 11 bases between. The CDR3 spans 14 residues. Germline CDR1 is SQVTM and CDR2 is ANQGSEA. The CDR3 protein is CSVEVAGLYNEQFF. The CDR3 DNA sequence: TGCAGCGTTGAAGTTGCGGGATTATACAATGAGCAGTTCTTC.

This clonotype was recorded many times. This chain connects TRBV2 to TRBJ1-3; 7 bases align to TRBD1. Germline trimming cut 7 bases from V and 3 bases from J; bases unmatched to any gene: 9. The length of the CDR3 is 15 residues. The germline CDR1 and CDR2 sequences are SNHLY and FYNNEI. Here the CDR3 reads CASTQEGALGNTIYF. For the CDR3, the DNA is TGTGCCAGCACTCAAGAGGGGGCGCTTGGAAACACCATATATTTT. Filled out from reference TRBV2 and TRBJ1-3, the complete variable domain reads EPEVTQTPSHQVTQMGQEVILRCVPISNHLYFYWYRQILGQKVEFLVSFYNNEISEKSEIFDDQFSVERPDGSNFTLKIRSTKLEDSAMYFCASTQEGALGNTIYFGEGSWLTVV.

This clonotype came up a few times. V is TRBV5-1 and J is TRBJ2-6; D uncertain. The germline V gene encodes CDR1 SGHRS and CDR2 YFSETQ. V was pared by 2 bases and J by 0 bases, with 3 bases between. The CDR3 extends over 14 amino acids. The chain's CDR3 is CASSFVSGANVLTF. CDR3 coding DNA: TGCGCCAGCAGCTTCGTCTCTGGGGCCAACGTCCTGACTTTC. The entire variable domain, with the rest obtained from reference TRBV5-1 and TRBJ2-6, is as follows: KAGVTQTPRYLIKTRGQQVTLSCSPISGHRSVSWYQQTPGQGLQFLFEYFSETQRNKGNFPGRFSGRQFSNSRSEMNVSTLELGDSALYLCASSFVSGANVLTFGAGSRLTVL.

The J gene is TRBJ1-5, the V gene TRBV28; D ambiguous. CDR1 is MDHEN and CDR2 is SYDVKM in the germline V gene. The CDR3 has 14 amino acids. The germline V and J ends were trimmed by 5 bases and 3 bases, with 11 bases remaining between them. This CDR3 reads CASSAGRPNQPQHF. CDR3 in DNA: TGTGCCAGCAGTGCGGGGAGGCCCAATCAGCCCCAGCATTTT.

Comment on this clonotype: One end of the junction is discordant with germline, which a read error may explain. CDR3 sequence reads: CARSASPGQGIF. CDR3 bases: TGTGCCAGGAGTGCTTCTCCGGGACAGGGAATTTTT. The V gene is TRBV30, the J gene TRBJ1-4, with 9 bases lining up with TRBD1. The CDR3 is made up of 12 amino acids. The germline CDR1 and CDR2 sequences are GTSNPN and SVGIG (reference sequence).

This clonotype was found many times. DNA for the CDR3: TGTGCCAGCACCCAAAGCGGGGGGGCCTACAATGAGCAGTTCTTC. It codes for CASTQSGGAYNEQFF. The chain couples TRBV7-2 to TRBJ2-1, with TRBD2 identical over 10 bases. The germline V gene encodes CDR1 SGHTA and CDR2 FQGNSA. This CDR3 region has 15 residues. J gave up 2 bases and V 7 bases, and 5 bases lay outside the gene matches.

The chain has TRBV30 and TRBJ2-7, with 9 positions matching TRBD2. J was trimmed by 4 bases and V by 0 bases; bases with no gene match: 4. The CDR3 is made up of 14 amino acids. CDR1 and CDR2 (germline): GTSNPN, SVGIG (reference sequence). The CDR3 spells CAWSVGLAGYEQYF. As DNA, the CDR3 is TGTGCCTGGAGTGTAGGCCTAGCGGGATACGAGCAGTACTTC.

The chain uses TRBV2 and TRBJ1-2, with D uncertain. Deletions cut 3 bases from V and 0 bases from J, with 11 bases between. The length of the CDR3 is 15 residues. Germline V lookup: CDR1 SNHLY, CDR2 FYNNEI. CDR3 coding DNA: TGTGCCAGCAGTGATGGCCCGGCCACTAACTATGGCTACACCTTC. Amino acids: CASSDGPATNYGYTF.

This clonotype was recorded at least ten times. The chain carries TRBV24-1 and TRBJ2-1; TRBD1 or TRBD2 may be the D gene (7 bases each). V lost 5 bases and J 7 bases, leaving 17 bases between the germline ends. CDR1 is KGHDR and CDR2 is SFDVKD in the germline V gene. The CDR3 sequence is 15 residues long. The CDR3, as DNA: TGTGCCACCAGTGCGACAGGGATGGGGGGGAATGAGCAGTTCTTC. This encodes CATSATGMGGNEQFF.